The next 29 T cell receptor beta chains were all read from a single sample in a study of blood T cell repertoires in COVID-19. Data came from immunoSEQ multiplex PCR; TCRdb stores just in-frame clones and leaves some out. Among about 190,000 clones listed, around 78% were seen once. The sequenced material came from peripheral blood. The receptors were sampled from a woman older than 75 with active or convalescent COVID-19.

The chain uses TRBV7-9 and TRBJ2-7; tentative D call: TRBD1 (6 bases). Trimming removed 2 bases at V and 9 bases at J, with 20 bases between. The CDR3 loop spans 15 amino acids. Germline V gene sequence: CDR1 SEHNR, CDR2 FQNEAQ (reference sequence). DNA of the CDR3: TGTGCCAGCAGCTTACTTCGGTCAGGGGATCCCGGGCAGTACTTC. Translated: CASSLLRSGDPGQYF.

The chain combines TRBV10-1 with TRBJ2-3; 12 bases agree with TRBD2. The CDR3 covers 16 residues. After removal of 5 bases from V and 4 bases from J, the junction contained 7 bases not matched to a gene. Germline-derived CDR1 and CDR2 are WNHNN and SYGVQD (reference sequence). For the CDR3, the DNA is TGCGCCAGCAGTCCCCTCGGGACTAGCGGGTCAGATACGCAGTATTTT. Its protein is CASSPLGTSGSDTQYF.

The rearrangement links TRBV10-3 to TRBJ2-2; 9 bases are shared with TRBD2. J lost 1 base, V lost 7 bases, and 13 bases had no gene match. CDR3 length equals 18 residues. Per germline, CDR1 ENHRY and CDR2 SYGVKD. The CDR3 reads CAITNSGVSGGNTGELFF. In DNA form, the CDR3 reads TGTGCCATCACCAACTCCGGGGTTAGCGGGGGGAACACCGGGGAGCTGTTTTTT.

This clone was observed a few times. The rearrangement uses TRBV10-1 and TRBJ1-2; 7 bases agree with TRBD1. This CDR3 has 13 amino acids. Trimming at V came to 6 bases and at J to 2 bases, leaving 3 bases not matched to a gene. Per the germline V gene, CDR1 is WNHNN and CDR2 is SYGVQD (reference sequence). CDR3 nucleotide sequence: TGCGCCAGCAGCGCGACAGGGAACTATGGCTACACCTTC. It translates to CASSATGNYGYTF.

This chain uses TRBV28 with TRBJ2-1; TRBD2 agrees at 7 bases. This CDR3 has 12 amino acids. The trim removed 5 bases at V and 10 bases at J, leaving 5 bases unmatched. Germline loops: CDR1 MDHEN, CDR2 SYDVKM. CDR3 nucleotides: TGTGCCAGCAGTGTGACTAGCTCAGAGCAGTTCTTC. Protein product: CASSVTSSEQFF.

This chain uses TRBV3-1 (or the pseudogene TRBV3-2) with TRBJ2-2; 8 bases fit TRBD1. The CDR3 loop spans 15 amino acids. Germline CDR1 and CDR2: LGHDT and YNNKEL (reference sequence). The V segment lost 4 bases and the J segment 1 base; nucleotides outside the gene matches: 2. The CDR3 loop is CASSPGGLNTGELFF. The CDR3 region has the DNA TGTGCCAGCAGCCCAGGGGGCCTGAACACCGGGGAGCTGTTTTTT.

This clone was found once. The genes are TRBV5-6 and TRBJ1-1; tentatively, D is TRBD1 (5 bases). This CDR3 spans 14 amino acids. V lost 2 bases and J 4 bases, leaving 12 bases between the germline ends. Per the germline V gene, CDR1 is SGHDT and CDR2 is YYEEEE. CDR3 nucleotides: TGTGCCAGCAGCTTCCCTCAGGGTTTCACTGAAGCTTTCTTT. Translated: CASSFPQGFTEAFF. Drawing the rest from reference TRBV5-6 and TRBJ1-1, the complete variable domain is DAGVTQSPTHLIKTRGQQVTLRCSPKSGHDTVSWYQQALGQGPQFIFQYYEEEERQRGNFPDRFSGHQFPNYSSELNVNALLLGDSALYLCASSFPQGFTEAFFGQGTRLTVV.

For the CDR3, the DNA is TGTGCCAGCATCACCAAGCGGGGGGGCGCGGATACGCAGTATTTT. It yields the protein CASITKRGGADTQYF. This chain uses TRBV5-6 with TRBJ2-3, with 10 bases identical to TRBD2. Germline CDR1 reads SGHDT; CDR2 reads YYEEEE. V lost 6 bases to trimming and J lost 6 bases; unmatched junction nucleotides: 10. The CDR3 is made up of 15 amino acids. Using reference TRBV5-6 and TRBJ2-3 for the parts outside the CDR3, the full variable domain is DAGVTQSPTHLIKTRGQQVTLRCSPKSGHDTVSWYQQALGQGPQFIFQYYEEEERQRGNFPDRFSGHQFPNYSSELNVNALLLGDSALYLCASITKRGGADTQYFGPGTRLTVL.

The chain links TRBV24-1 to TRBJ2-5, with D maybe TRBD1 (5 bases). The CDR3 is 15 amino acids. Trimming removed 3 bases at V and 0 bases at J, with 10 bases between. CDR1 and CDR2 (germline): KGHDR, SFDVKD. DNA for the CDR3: TGTGCCACCAGTGATCCATCAGGGTACCAAGAGACCCAGTACTTC. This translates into CATSDPSGYQETQYF.

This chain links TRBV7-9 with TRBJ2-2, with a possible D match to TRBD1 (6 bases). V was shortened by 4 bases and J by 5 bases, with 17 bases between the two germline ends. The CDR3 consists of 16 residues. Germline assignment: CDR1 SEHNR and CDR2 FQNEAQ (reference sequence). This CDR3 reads CASSSWTDLLTGELFF. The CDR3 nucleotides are TGTGCCAGCAGCTCTTGGACAGACCTTCTGACCGGGGAGCTGTTTTTT.

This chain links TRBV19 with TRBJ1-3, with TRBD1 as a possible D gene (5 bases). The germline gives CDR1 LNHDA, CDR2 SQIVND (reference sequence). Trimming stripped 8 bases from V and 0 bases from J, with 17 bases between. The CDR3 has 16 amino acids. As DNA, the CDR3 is TGTGCCAGTCGAATGACAGCTCTCAGCTCTGGAAACACCATATATTTT. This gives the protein CASRMTALSSGNTIYF.

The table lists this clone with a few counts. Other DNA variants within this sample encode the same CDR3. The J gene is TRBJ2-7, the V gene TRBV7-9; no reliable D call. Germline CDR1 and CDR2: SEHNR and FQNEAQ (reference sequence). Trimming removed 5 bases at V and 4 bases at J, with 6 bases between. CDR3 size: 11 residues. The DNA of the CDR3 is TGTGCCAGCAGCCCCTCTTACGAGCAGTACTTC. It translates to CASSPSYEQYF.

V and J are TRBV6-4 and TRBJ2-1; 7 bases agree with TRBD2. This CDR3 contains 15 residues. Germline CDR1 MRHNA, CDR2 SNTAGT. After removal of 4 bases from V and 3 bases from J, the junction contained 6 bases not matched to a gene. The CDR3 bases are TGTGCCAGCAGTGTCTCCCAGCGGGGCTACAATGAGCAGTTCTTC. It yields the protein CASSVSQRGYNEQFF.

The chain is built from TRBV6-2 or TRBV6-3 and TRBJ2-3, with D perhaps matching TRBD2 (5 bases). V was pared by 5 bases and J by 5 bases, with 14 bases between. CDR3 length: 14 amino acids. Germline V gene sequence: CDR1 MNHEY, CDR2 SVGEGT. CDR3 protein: CASSRLATGDTQYF. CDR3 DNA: TGTGCCAGCAGTCGGCTAGCAACGGGAGATACGCAGTATTTT.

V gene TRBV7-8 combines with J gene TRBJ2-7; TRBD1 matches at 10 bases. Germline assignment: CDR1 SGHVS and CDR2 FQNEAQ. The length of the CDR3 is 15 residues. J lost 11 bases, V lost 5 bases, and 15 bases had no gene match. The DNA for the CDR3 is TGTGCCAGCAGCCCTAGGACAGGGGGAACTACAAGGGAGTACTTC. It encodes CASSPRTGGTTREYF.

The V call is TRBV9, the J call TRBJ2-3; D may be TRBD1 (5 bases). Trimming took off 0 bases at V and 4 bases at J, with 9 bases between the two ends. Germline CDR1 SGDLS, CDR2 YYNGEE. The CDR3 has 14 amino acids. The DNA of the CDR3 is TGTGCCAGCAGCGTAGGTGTAGGGGCAGATACGCAGTATTTT. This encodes CASSVGVGADTQYF.

CDR3 nucleotides: TGCGCCAGCAGCCCAAAGGCCGGGGACTATGGCTACACCTTC. Protein product: CASSPKAGDYGYTF. V and J are TRBV4-3 and TRBJ1-2; D remains unclear. CDR3 size: 14 residues. V gave up 4 bases and J gave up 3 bases, with 12 bases separating them. Germline assignment: CDR1 LGHNA and CDR2 YSLEER.

Here the CDR3 reads CASSPRQGYDEKLFF. DNA of the CDR3: TGTGCCAGCAGTCCTCGACAGGGTTATGATGAAAAACTGTTTTTT. The gene calls are TRBV27 and TRBJ1-4; 7 positions match TRBD1. The V gene's germline CDR1 is MNHEY and CDR2 SMNVEV (reference sequence). The CDR3 is 15 amino acids. Trimming removed 5 bases from V and 6 bases from J; junction bases left unmatched: 9.

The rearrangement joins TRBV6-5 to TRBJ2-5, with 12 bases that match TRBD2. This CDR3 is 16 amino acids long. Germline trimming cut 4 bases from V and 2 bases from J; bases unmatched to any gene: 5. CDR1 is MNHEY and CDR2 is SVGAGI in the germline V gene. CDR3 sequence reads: CASSLPTSGGQETQYF. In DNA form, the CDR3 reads TGTGCCAGCAGTTTACCGACTAGCGGGGGTCAAGAGACCCAGTACTTC.

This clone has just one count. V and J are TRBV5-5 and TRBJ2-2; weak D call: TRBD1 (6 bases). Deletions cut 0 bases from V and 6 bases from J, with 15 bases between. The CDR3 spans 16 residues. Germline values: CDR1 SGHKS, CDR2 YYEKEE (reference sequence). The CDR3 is CASSLAVGAGAGELFF. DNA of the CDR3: TGTGCCAGCAGCTTGGCGGTGGGGGCTGGTGCCGGGGAGCTGTTTTTT.

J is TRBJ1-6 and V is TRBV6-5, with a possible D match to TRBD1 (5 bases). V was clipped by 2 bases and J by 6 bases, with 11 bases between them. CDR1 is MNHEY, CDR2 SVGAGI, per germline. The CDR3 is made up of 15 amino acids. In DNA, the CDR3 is TGTGCCAGCAGTTACGGTGCGGGGGTTAATTCACCCCTCCACTTT. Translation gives CASSYGAGVNSPLHF.

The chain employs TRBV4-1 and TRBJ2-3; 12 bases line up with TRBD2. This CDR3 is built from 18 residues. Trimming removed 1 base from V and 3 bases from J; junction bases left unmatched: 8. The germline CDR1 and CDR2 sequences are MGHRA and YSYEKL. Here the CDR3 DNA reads TGCGCCAGCAGCCAAGTTGCGGCTAGCGGGGGGGAGACAGATACGCAGTATTTT. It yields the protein CASSQVAASGGETDTQYF.

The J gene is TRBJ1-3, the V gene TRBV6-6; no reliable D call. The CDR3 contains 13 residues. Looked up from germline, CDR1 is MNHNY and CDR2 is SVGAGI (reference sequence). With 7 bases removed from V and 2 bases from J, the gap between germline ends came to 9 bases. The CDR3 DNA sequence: TGTGCCAGCATAGAGGAACCTGGAAACACCATATATTTT. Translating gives CASIEEPGNTIYF.

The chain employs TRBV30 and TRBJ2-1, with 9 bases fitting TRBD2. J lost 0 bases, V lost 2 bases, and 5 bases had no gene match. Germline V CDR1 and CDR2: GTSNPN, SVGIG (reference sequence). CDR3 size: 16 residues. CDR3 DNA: TGTGCCTGGAGTAACAGCGGGGGGAGCTCCTACAATGAGCAGTTCTTC. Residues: CAWSNSGGSSYNEQFF.

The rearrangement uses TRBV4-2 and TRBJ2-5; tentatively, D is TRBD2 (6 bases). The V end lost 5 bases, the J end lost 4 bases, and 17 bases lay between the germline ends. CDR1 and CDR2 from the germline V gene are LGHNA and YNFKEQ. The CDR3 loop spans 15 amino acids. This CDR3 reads CASSVRDSGGETQYF. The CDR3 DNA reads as TGTGCCAGCAGCGTACGGGACTCCGGGGGAGAGACCCAGTACTTC.

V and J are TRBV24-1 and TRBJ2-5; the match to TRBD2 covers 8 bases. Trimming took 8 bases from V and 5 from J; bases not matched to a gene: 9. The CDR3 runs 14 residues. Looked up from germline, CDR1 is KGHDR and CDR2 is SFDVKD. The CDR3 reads CATTAGGGEETQYF. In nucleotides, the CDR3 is TGTGCCACCACGGCGGGGGGCGGGGAGGAGACCCAGTACTTC.

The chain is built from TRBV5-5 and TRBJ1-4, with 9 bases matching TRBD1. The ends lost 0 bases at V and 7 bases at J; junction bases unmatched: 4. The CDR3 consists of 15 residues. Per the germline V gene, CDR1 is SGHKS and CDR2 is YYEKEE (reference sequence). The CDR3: CASSLGGQGLEKLFF. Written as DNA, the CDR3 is TGTGCCAGCAGCTTGGGGGGACAGGGCCTTGAAAAACTGTTTTTT.

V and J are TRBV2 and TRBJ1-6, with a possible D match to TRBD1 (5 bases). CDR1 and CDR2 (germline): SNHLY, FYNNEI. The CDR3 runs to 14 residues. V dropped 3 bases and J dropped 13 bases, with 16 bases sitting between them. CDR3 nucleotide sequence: TGTGCCAGCAGTGAGGGGGAGGTTATTCACCCCCTCCACTTT. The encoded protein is CASSEGEVIHPLHF.

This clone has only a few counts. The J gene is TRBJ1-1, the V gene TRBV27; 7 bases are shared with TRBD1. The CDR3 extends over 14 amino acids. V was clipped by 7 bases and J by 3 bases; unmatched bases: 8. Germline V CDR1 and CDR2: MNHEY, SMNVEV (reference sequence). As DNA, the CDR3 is TGTGCCAGCAACAATAACAGGGGAGACACTGAAGCTTTCTTT. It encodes CASNNNRGDTEAFF.